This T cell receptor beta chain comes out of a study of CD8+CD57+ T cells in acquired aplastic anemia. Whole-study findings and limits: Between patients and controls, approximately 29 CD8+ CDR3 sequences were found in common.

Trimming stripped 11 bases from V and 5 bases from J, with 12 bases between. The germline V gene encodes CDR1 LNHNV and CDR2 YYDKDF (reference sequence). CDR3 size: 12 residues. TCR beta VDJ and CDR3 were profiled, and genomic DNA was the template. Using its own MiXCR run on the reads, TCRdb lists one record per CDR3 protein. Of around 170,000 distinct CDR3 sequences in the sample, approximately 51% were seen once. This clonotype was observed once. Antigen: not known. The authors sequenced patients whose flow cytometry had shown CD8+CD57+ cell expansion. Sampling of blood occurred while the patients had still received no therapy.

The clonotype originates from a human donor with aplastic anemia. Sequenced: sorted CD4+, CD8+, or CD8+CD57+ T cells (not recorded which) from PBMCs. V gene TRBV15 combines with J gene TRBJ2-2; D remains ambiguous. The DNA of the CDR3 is TGTGCCTGCCGTTGCTTAACCGGGGAGCTGTTTTTT. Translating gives CACRCLTGELFF. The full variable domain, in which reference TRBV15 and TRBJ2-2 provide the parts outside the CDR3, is DAMVIQNPRYQVTQFGKPVTLSCSQTLNHNVMYWYQQKSSQAPKLLFHYYDKDFNNEADTPDNFQSRRPNTSFCFLDIRSPGLGDTAMYLCACRCLTGELFFGEGSRLTVL.